A single sample is the source of the 15 T cell receptor beta chains below, sequenced in a study of blood T cell repertoires in COVID-19. Profiling relied on immunoSEQ multiplex PCR, and the TCRdb table lists in-frame clones only, not all of them. The sample records about 200,000 clones, around 80% being singletons. The material sequenced was peripheral blood. The receptors come from a man between 40 and 49 years old with acute or convalescent COVID-19.

The rearrangement joins TRBV12-5 to TRBJ2-5; no reliable D call. The germline V and J ends were trimmed by 3 bases and 0 bases, with 5 bases remaining between them. CDR3 size: 13 residues. In germline, CDR1 is LGHNT, CDR2 FRNRAP. The CDR3 DNA follows: TGTGCTAGTGGTTTTCGTAACCAAGAGACCCAGTACTTC. Protein product: CASGFRNQETQYF.

The V call is TRBV6-5, the J call TRBJ2-5, with 8 positions matching TRBD1. The germline CDR1 and CDR2 sequences are MNHEY and SVGAGI. The CDR3 loop spans 13 amino acids. Trimming cost V 7 bases and J 5 bases; bases outside gene matches: 6. CDR3 sequence (DNA): TGTGCCAGCAAAACAGGGGGACGGGAGACCCAGTACTTC. Its protein is CASKTGGRETQYF.

The chain joins TRBV20-1 to TRBJ1-2; D is undetermined. The CDR3 covers 14 residues. Between the trimmed V and J ends, which lost 3 bases and 6 bases, there was a span of 17 bases. Germline V CDR1 and CDR2: DFQATT, SNEGSKA (reference sequence). The CDR3 sequence: CSASFSRVLHGYTF. CDR3 DNA: TGCAGTGCTAGTTTTTCGAGGGTCCTTCATGGCTACACCTTC.

Regarding this clone: The identical CDR3 is also encoded by other nucleotide sequences in the sample. The V call is TRBV10-3, the J call TRBJ1-2; D not resolved. V was shortened by 0 bases and J by 3 bases, with 5 bases between the two germline ends. The CDR3 has 13 amino acids. Germline CDR1 is ENHRY and CDR2 is SYGVKD. CDR3 nucleotide sequence: TGTGCCATCAGTGAGTCGAGAGACTATGGCTACACCTTC. Encoded protein: CAISESRDYGYTF.

The chain combines TRBV3-1 (or the pseudogene TRBV3-2) with TRBJ1-5, with D perhaps matching TRBD1 (5 bases). The germline V and J ends were trimmed by 3 bases and 5 bases, with 11 bases remaining between them. The CDR3 spans 14 residues. Germline V CDR1 and CDR2: LGHDT, YNNKEL (reference sequence). The CDR3 nucleotides read TGTGCCAGCAGCCAGGGGAGGGGTGATCAGCCCCAGCATTTT. It is translated as CASSQGRGDQPQHF.

The chain carries TRBV6-2 or TRBV6-3 and TRBJ1-2; the D is unclear. The length of the CDR3 is 17 residues. V shed 2 bases and J shed 4 bases, with 20 bases lying between them. The germline gives CDR1 MNHEY, CDR2 SVGEGT. As DNA, the CDR3 is TGTGCCAGCAGTTACGACGGGAGGCAGAGTGCTTTCTATGGCTACACCTTC. Protein: CASSYDGRQSAFYGYTF.

This chain connects TRBV7-9 to TRBJ1-5, with a possible D match to TRBD1 (6 bases). CDR3 length: 16 residues. Germline loops: CDR1 SEHNR, CDR2 FQNEAQ (reference sequence). V dropped 2 bases and J dropped 2 bases, with 13 bases sitting between them. CDR3 nucleotide sequence: TGTGCCAGCAGCTTAATGGGCAGGGGAGGCAATCAGCCCCAGCATTTT. This translates into CASSLMGRGGNQPQHF.

A few counts support this clone. The CDR3 spells CASSQGGASYNEQFF. CDR3 DNA: TGCGCCAGCAGCCAAGGCGGGGCTTCCTACAATGAGCAGTTCTTC. The rearrangement joins TRBV4-3 to TRBJ2-1; D might be TRBD2 (6 bases). CDR1 LGHNA and CDR2 YSLEER come from the germline V gene. The CDR3 loop spans 15 amino acids. Trimming removed 1 base at V and 1 base at J, with 8 bases between.

CDR3 coding DNA: TGTGCCAGCAGTTTCTCTTTAGCGGGAGGGGATACGCAGTATTTT. Its protein is CASSFSLAGGDTQYF. V and J are TRBV27 and TRBJ2-3; 11 bases agree with TRBD2. The germline V gene has CDR1 MNHEY and CDR2 SMNVEV (reference sequence). V was pared by 3 bases and J by 6 bases, with 5 bases of the junction left unmatched. CDR3 length: 15 amino acids.

The genes are TRBV3-1 (or the pseudogene TRBV3-2) and TRBJ2-1; D is unresolved. V dropped 1 base and J dropped 3 bases, with 10 bases sitting between them. This CDR3 is 15 amino acids long. Germline CDR1 and CDR2: LGHDT and YNNKEL (reference sequence). CDR3 bases: TGTGCCAGCAGCCAAGTTTGGAGTGACTACAATGAGCAGTTCTTC. The encoded protein is CASSQVWSDYNEQFF.

The rearrangement joins TRBV5-1 to TRBJ1-2; D is undetermined. Per germline, CDR1 SGHRS and CDR2 YFSETQ. V lost 1 base, J lost 2 bases, and 12 bases lay in between. The CDR3 is 15 amino acids. In DNA, the CDR3 is TGCGCCAGCAGCTTGTTGGCAGGCGCGAACTATGGCTACACCTTC. Encoded protein: CASSLLAGANYGYTF.

The chain combines TRBV4-1 with TRBJ1-1; 8 bases are shared with TRBD1. Unmatched junction bases numbered 14, after V lost 2 bases and J lost 0 bases. This CDR3 region has 19 residues. Germline values: CDR1 MGHRA, CDR2 YSYEKL. As DNA, the CDR3 is TGCGCCAGCAGCCAAATTCTCTCCAGGACAGGGACTATGAACACTGAAGCTTTCTTT. Protein product: CASSQILSRTGTMNTEAFF.

The rearrangement links TRBV7-2 to TRBJ2-3; 7 bases line up with TRBD1. CDR3 length: 15 residues. V lost 5 bases and J lost 5; bases outside the gene matches: 10. The germline V gene has CDR1 SGHTA and CDR2 FQGNSA. The CDR3 protein is CASSPLRGQGDTQYF. The CDR3 nucleotides read TGTGCCAGCAGCCCGCTGAGGGGGCAGGGAGATACGCAGTATTTT.

CDR3: CATSRDSTGSEAFF. CDR3 nucleotide sequence: TGTGCCACCAGCAGAGATAGTACGGGTTCTGAAGCTTTCTTT. This chain joins TRBV15 and TRBJ1-1; D remains unclear. The CDR3 is 14 residues long. Looked up from germline, CDR1 is LNHNV and CDR2 is YYDKDF (reference sequence). The germline V and J ends were trimmed by 0 bases and 6 bases, with 11 bases remaining between them. Using reference TRBV15 and TRBJ1-1 for the parts outside the CDR3, the full variable domain is DAMVIQNPRYQVTQFGKPVTLSCSQTLNHNVMYWYQQKSSQAPKLLFHYYDKDFNNEADTPDNFQSRRPNTSFCFLDIRSPGLGDTAMYLCATSRDSTGSEAFFGQGTRLTVV.

The V gene is TRBV4-2, the J gene TRBJ1-2, with a weak D call TRBD1 (6 bases). The CDR3 is made up of 17 amino acids. The V gene lost 3 bases and the J gene lost 5 bases, with 22 bases spanning the gap. Germline-derived CDR1 and CDR2 are LGHNA and YNFKEQ. The CDR3 nucleotides are TGTGCCAGCAGCCATGAGACCGGGACAAGAAAAGTTTATGGCTACACCTTC. This translates into CASSHETGTRKVYGYTF.